This T cell receptor beta chain was identified during a study of cytomegalovirus exposure and HLA in healthy donors. PCR employed 60 Vbeta and 13 Jbeta primers. Clones were read by immunoSEQ multiplex PCR, and TCRdb kept only the in-frame ones, dropping some. This sample yields tens of thousands of clones, of which roughly 70% are seen a single time; around a quarter belongs to the top ten. The CDR3 covers 15 residues. Unmatched junction bases numbered 14, after V lost 7 bases and J lost 7 bases. CDR1 is LNHDA, CDR2 SQIVND, per germline (reference sequence). V usage is TRBV19 and J usage is TRBJ1-2, with 8 bases matching TRBD1. The receptor was derived from a man between 45 and 60 years old in good health and CMV-seropositive. Sequencing was carried out using PBMCs. The CDR3 spells CASTNRDRGPSGYTF. The CDR3 DNA is TGTGCCAGTACAAACCGAGACAGGGGCCCCTCTGGCTACACCTTC.